This entry lists 11 T cell receptor beta chains sequenced from one sample in a study of T cell changes during pregnancy in multiple sclerosis. The data were produced by immunoSEQ multiplex PCR, yet TCRdb's version contains in-frame clones alone and is incomplete. The table has approximately 30,000 clones, almost 90% seen once. The sample consisted of CD8+ T cells from peripheral blood mononuclear cells, taken after pregnancy. All receptors come from a female donor with multiple sclerosis, enrolled in a pregnancy study.

V and J are TRBV7-8 and TRBJ1-1; D ambiguous. Per germline, CDR1 SGHVS and CDR2 FQNEAQ. Between the trimmed V and J ends, which lost 10 bases and 10 bases, there was a span of 16 bases. This CDR3 has 11 amino acids. Written as DNA, the CDR3 is TGTGCCATCCGACTCACCGAGGGAGCTTTCTTT. It codes for CAIRLTEGAFF. Full variable domain (remainder filled in from reference TRBV7-8 and TRBJ1-1): GAGVSQSPRYKVAKRGQDVALRCDPISGHVSLFWYQQALGQGPEFLTYFQNEAQLDKSGLPSDRFFAERPEGSVSTLKIQRTQQEDSAVYLCAIRLTEGAFFGQGTRLTVV.

This clone was seen a single time. J is TRBJ2-7 and V is TRBV11-3; 9 bases are shared with TRBD1. The CDR3 is made up of 14 amino acids. Germline assignment: CDR1 SGHNT and CDR2 YENEEA. The V gene end was trimmed by 5 bases and the J gene end by 5 bases; junction bases not matched to a gene: 7. This chain's CDR3 is CASSRDRGSDEQYF. The CDR3 bases are TGTGCCAGCAGCCGAGACAGGGGGAGCGACGAGCAGTACTTC.

The gene calls are TRBV5-1 and TRBJ2-7, with 8 bases matching TRBD1. Losses at the gene ends were 4 bases for V and 2 bases for J; bases not matched to a gene: 5. Per germline, CDR1 SGHRS and CDR2 YFSETQ. The CDR3 runs 14 residues. The CDR3 DNA reads as TGCGCCAGCAGCACCCGACAGGGGCCCTACGAGCAGTACTTC. Translating gives CASSTRQGPYEQYF.

V is TRBV13 and J is TRBJ2-7, with 10 bases fitting TRBD2. This CDR3 comprises 13 residues. J gave up 5 bases and V 5 bases, and 3 bases lay outside the gene matches. The germline V gene encodes CDR1 PRHDT and CDR2 FYEKMQ (reference sequence). The CDR3: CASSIGTSDEQYF. DNA for the CDR3: TGTGCCAGCAGCATTGGGACTAGCGACGAGCAGTACTTC. Combining the CDR3 with reference TRBV13 and TRBJ2-7 gives the whole variable domain AAGVIQSPRHLIKEKRETATLKCYPIPRHDTVYWYQQGPGQDPQFLISFYEKMQSDKGSIPDRFSAQQFSDYHSELNMSSLELGDSALYFCASSIGTSDEQYFGPGTRLTVT.

The J gene is TRBJ2-7, the V gene TRBV30; no definite D call. V lost 0 bases to trimming and J lost 1 base, with 4 bases between them. Per germline, CDR1 GTSNPN and CDR2 SVGIG (reference sequence). The CDR3 sequence is 12 residues long. The CDR3 sequence is CAWSVISYEQYF. CDR3 nucleotide sequence: TGTGCCTGGAGTGTCATTTCCTACGAGCAGTACTTC. The full variable domain, completed using reference TRBV30 and TRBJ2-7, is SQTIHQWPATLVQPVGSPLSLECTVEGTSNPNLYWYRQAAGRGLQLLFYSVGIGQISSEVPQNLSASRPQDRQFILSSKKLLLSDSGFYLCAWSVISYEQYFGPGTRLTVT.

The chain couples TRBV7-6 to TRBJ2-2, with TRBD1 matching 10 bases. Germline CDR1 is SGHVS and CDR2 is FNYEAQ. Trimming at V came to 0 bases and at J to 1 base, leaving 5 bases not matched to a gene. This CDR3 contains 18 residues. CDR3 coding DNA: TGTGCCAGCAGCTTAGCGGGGACAGGGGATAAGAACACCGGGGAGCTGTTTTTT. It translates to CASSLAGTGDKNTGELFF.

This chain joins TRBV7-2 and TRBJ1-2, with D possibly matching TRBD1 (6 bases). This CDR3 has 15 amino acids. The germline V and J ends were trimmed by 5 bases and 2 bases, with 15 bases remaining between them. Germline CDR1 SGHTA, CDR2 FQGNSA. CDR3 residues: CASSQPGTPNYGYTF. CDR3 DNA sequence: TGTGCCAGCAGCCAACCCGGGACACCAAACTATGGCTACACCTTC. The full variable domain, in which reference TRBV7-2 and TRBJ1-2 provide the parts outside the CDR3, is GAGVSQSPSNKVTEKGKDVELRCDPISGHTALYWYRQSLGQGLEFLIYFQGNSAPDKSGLPSDRFSAERTGGSVSTLTIQRTQQEDSAVYLCASSQPGTPNYGYTFGSGTRLTVV.

The chain is built from TRBV19 and TRBJ2-7; 7 bases line up with TRBD1. Germline lookup yields CDR1 LNHDA and CDR2 SQIVND (reference sequence). J was trimmed by 3 bases and V by 2 bases; bases with no gene match: 7. The CDR3 has 15 residues. CDR3 sequence (DNA): TGTGCCAGTAGTATATGGGGGACAGCAAGCTACGAGCAGTACTTC. Translation: CASSIWGTASYEQYF.

The chain combines TRBV19 with TRBJ2-7; TRBD1 matches 9 bases. The CDR3 extends over 15 amino acids. With V trimmed by 5 bases and J by 2 bases, 7 bases remained unmatched. Germline V lookup: CDR1 LNHDA, CDR2 SQIVND (reference sequence). CDR3 protein: CASSFGTGRPYEQYF. The CDR3 DNA is TGTGCCAGTAGTTTTGGGACAGGGCGTCCCTACGAGCAGTACTTC.

This clone was counted once. The chain is built from TRBV6-5 and TRBJ1-1; TRBD1 matches at 7 bases. Germline CDR1 reads MNHEY; CDR2 reads SVGAGI. J lost 0 bases, V lost 6 bases, and 1 base had no gene match. The CDR3 extends over 13 amino acids. The CDR3 DNA is TGTGCCAGCAGGACAGGGATGAACACTGAAGCTTTCTTT. This translates into CASRTGMNTEAFF.

V is TRBV6-1 and J is TRBJ2-7; D perhaps matches TRBD1 (6 bases). The V end lost 4 bases, the J end lost 5 bases, and 15 bases lay between the germline ends. The CDR3 length is 14 residues. CDR1 and CDR2 (germline): MNHNS, SASEGT. In nucleotides, the CDR3 is TGTGCCAGCAGTGGCCCGGACAGCCCCCACGAGCAGTACTTC. Its protein is CASSGPDSPHEQYF.